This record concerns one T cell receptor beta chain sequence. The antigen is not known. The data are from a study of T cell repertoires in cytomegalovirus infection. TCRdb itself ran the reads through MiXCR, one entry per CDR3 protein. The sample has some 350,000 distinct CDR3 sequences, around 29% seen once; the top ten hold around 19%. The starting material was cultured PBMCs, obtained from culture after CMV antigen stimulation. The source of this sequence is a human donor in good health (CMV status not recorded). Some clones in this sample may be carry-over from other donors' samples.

The CDR3 is CASSLAWGGTEAFF. CDR3 coding DNA: TGTGCCAGCAGTTTAGCTTGGGGAGGAACTGAAGCTTTCTTT. J is TRBJ1-1 and V is TRBV12-3 or TRBV12-4, with D unclear. The germline V and J ends were trimmed by 0 bases and 5 bases, with 10 bases remaining between them. This CDR3 spans 14 amino acids.